This TCR beta chain was sequenced during a study of blood T cell repertoires in COVID-19. At the level of the study: Sample material is recorded as cDNA or gDNA derived from T cells, B-cell-depleted T cells, or PBMCs.

Original handling: From reference gene primer amplification, estimates of nucleated cell counts were derived. The protocol was immunoSEQ multiplex PCR, while the TCRdb copy is restricted to in-frame clones and leaves out a portion. Clone size and the V and J calls come from that table; the DNA yielded D and trimming. The sample consists of 95,000 to 150,000 clones, around 87% of them appearing once. This clone was observed a single time. CDR1 and CDR2 from the germline V gene are MGHRA and YSYEKL. Trimming took 3 bases from V and 3 from J; bases not matched to a gene: 10. The CDR3 extends over 16 amino acids.

Sequencing was performed on peripheral blood. The receptor's source is a woman in her sixties or seventies with acute or convalescent COVID-19. V usage is TRBV4-1 and J usage is TRBJ2-7; TRBD1 matches at 8 bases. The CDR3 DNA is TGCGCCAGCAGCCATCCGAAGGCAGGGGGCTTCTACGAGCAGTACTTC. Protein: CASSHPKAGGFYEQYF.